These 12 T cell receptor beta chains were all obtained from the same sample, sequenced in a study of control samples from healthy donors and cancer patients. Sequencing used immunoSEQ multiplex PCR; TCRdb keeps in-frame clones, though not all of them. This table has 60,000 to 75,000 clones, under 85% appearing once. The material sequenced was blood. The source of these receptors is a man aged 55 to 70 in good health.

The chain has TRBV19 and TRBJ1-1; tentatively, D is TRBD1 (6 bases). Germline CDR1 reads LNHDA; CDR2 reads SQIVND (reference sequence). The CDR3 runs 15 residues. The V end was cut by 7 bases, the J end by 1 base, with 16 bases between. The CDR3 is CASIPRGRENTEAFF. CDR3 DNA sequence: TGTGCCAGTATACCCCGGGGGCGGGAGAACACTGAAGCTTTCTTT.

CDR3 sequence reads: CASSSRLAGVETQYF. DNA of the CDR3: TGTGCCAGCAGCTCCCGCCTAGCGGGAGTGGAGACCCAGTACTTC. The V and J genes are TRBV11-2 and TRBJ2-5, with 10 bases lining up with TRBD2. This CDR3 is 15 amino acids long. V lost 4 bases, J lost 5 bases, and 7 bases stayed unmatched. Germline CDR1 reads SGHAT; CDR2 reads FQNNGV.

This clone has more than one count but fewer than ten. The chain employs TRBV18 and TRBJ2-1; TRBD2 agrees at 8 bases. The CDR3 consists of 14 residues. Unmatched junction bases numbered 3, after V lost 1 base and J lost 7 bases. CDR1 KGHSH and CDR2 LQKENI come from the germline V gene. For the CDR3, the DNA is TGTGCCAGCTCACCACTAGCGGGGAAAAATGAGCAGTTCTTC. Translation: CASSPLAGKNEQFF.

The chain uses TRBV7-2 and TRBJ1-6; D is perhaps TRBD1 (5 bases). Trimming stripped 5 bases from V and 8 bases from J, with 19 bases between. Germline V gives CDR1 SGHTA, CDR2 FQGNSA. The CDR3 has 16 amino acids. The CDR3 coding sequence is TGTGCCAGCAGCCACTTCAGGGAGGTGGTGGATTCACCCCTCCACTTT. Protein: CASSHFREVVDSPLHF.

CDR3 region: CASSLGNYEQYF. In nucleotides, the CDR3 is TGTGCCAGCAGCTTAGGGAACTACGAGCAGTACTTC. The chain is built from TRBV11-2 and TRBJ2-7; no reliable D call. Trimming removed 1 base from V and 3 bases from J, with 4 bases in between. The germline V gene has CDR1 SGHAT and CDR2 FQNNGV. This CDR3 region has 12 residues.

The chain has TRBV6-6 and TRBJ1-1, with D possibly matching TRBD1 (5 bases). Germline loops: CDR1 MNHNY, CDR2 SVGAGI (reference sequence). This CDR3 is 14 amino acids long. With 4 bases removed from V and 3 bases from J, the gap between germline ends came to 12 bases. CDR3 loop: CASSFLGGDTEAFF. CDR3 bases: TGTGCCAGCAGTTTCCTGGGGGGGGACACTGAAGCTTTCTTT.

The chain carries TRBV28 and TRBJ2-7; TRBD2 aligns across 11 bases. The junction had 6 bases not matched to a gene; V was cut back by 2 bases and J by 6 bases. Germline CDR1 reads MDHEN; CDR2 reads SYDVKM. This CDR3 has 15 amino acids. CDR3 amino acids: CASSLDSGRAREQYF. The CDR3 DNA is TGTGCCAGCAGTTTAGATAGCGGGAGGGCCCGCGAGCAGTACTTC.

Note on this clone: One end of the junction varies from germline; a read error may be responsible. The genes are TRBV24-1 and TRBJ2-2; 9 bases are shared with TRBD1. Germline V lookup: CDR1 KGHDR, CDR2 SFDVKD. This CDR3 is built from 14 residues. The CDR3 region is CTTNPGQGSGELFF. CDR3 DNA: TGTACCACCAACCCGGGACAGGGTTCGGGGGAGCTGTTTTTT.

The J gene is TRBJ2-1, the V gene TRBV10-3; no firm D call. V lost 0 bases to trimming and J lost 6 bases, with 6 bases between them. The CDR3 runs to 13 residues. CDR1 is ENHRY and CDR2 is SYGVKD in the germline V gene. The CDR3 spells CAISESSINEQFF. The CDR3 DNA follows: TGTGCCATCAGTGAGTCGAGTATCAATGAGCAGTTCTTC.

The chain is built from TRBV7-9 and TRBJ2-6, with D tentatively TRBD1 (5 bases). Germline CDR1 is SEHNR and CDR2 is FQNEAQ (reference sequence). The V and J ends lost 1 base and 0 bases respectively, with 13 bases between them. The CDR3 consists of 18 residues. CDR3 residues: CASSLDRQPVSGANVLTF. The CDR3, as DNA: TGTGCCAGCAGCTTAGACAGGCAGCCTGTCTCTGGGGCCAACGTCCTGACTTTC.

The chain joins TRBV11-1 to TRBJ1-4; D uncertain. CDR3 size: 13 residues. V lost 2 bases, J lost 8 bases, and 9 bases lay in between. The germline CDR1 and CDR2 sequences are SGHAT and FQDESV (reference sequence). CDR3 coding DNA: TGTGCCAGCAGCTTATCGGACCGAGAAAAACTGTTTTTT. This translates into CASSLSDREKLFF.

V gene TRBV5-1 combines with J gene TRBJ2-5; possible D gene TRBD1, 5 bases. V was clipped by 4 bases and J by 1 base, with 8 bases between them. Germline CDR1 SGHRS, CDR2 YFSETQ. This CDR3 contains 13 residues. CDR3 DNA: TGCGCCAGCAGCAGAGACAGCCAAGAGACCCAGTACTTC. Amino acids: CASSRDSQETQYF.